This T cell receptor (beta chain) was sequenced during a study of T cell repertoires in cytomegalovirus infection. Ten or more counts support this clonotype. TCRdb re-derived calls from the reads in MiXCR, one entry per CDR3 protein. Of a few hundred thousand distinct CDR3 sequences listed, about 17% are singletons. The specimen sequenced was PBMCs. This clonotype originated in a human donor in good health (CMV status not recorded). Some clones in this sample may be carry-over from other donors' samples.

CDR3 in DNA: TGTGCCAGCAGCCCGCCTCCGGGTAGCTCCTACGAGCAGTACTTC. Amino acids: CASSPPPGSSYEQYF. The V and J genes are TRBV7-2 and TRBJ2-7; D not certain. V was shortened by 5 bases and J by 0 bases, with 14 bases between the two germline ends. This CDR3 has 15 residues. The germline CDR1 and CDR2 sequences are SGHTA and FQGNSA.